This T cell receptor (beta chain) was sequenced for a study of Ad26.COV2.S vaccination and SARS-CoV-2 variants listed by TCRdb under 2021. Context from the whole study: Donors in the vaccine arm were drawn from COV1001, a multicentre, randomized, double-blind, placebo-controlled phase I-IIa trial testing Ad26.COV2.S in healthy adults. Ad26.COV2.S was administered intramuscularly at a dose of 5x10^10 or 1x10^11 viral particles, either as one shot or as two shots given 56 days apart. TCRbeta repertoire sequencing served as the tool for gauging how specific and how broad the SARS-CoV-2-reactive T cell receptors were following Ad26.COV2.S vaccination. Investigators remained blinded to trial group allocation during experiments and outcome assessment. The TCR-sequenced set comprised around 30 samples: some 19 Ad26.COV2.S vaccine recipients, 5 placebo recipients and 8 SARS-CoV-2 convalescent individuals. Trial participants were randomized into five groups of five: low-dose or high-dose Ad26.COV2.S given once or twice, or placebo on both occasions.

The immunoSEQ Assay was used to sequence TCRbeta CDR3 regions. After extraction, genomic DNA underwent amplification by bias-controlled multiplex PCR, followed by high-throughput sequencing. Under the source paper's analysis protocol: Collapsing and filtering of sequences were performed to quantify the absolute abundance of each unique TCRbeta CDR3 region. T cell fraction was estimated by normalizing TCRbeta template counts to usable DNA, with usable DNA measured through amplification of reference genes found in all nucleated cells. Repertoire TCRs were annotated as SARS-CoV-2-specific by exact matching of V gene, CDR3 amino acid sequence and J gene to a known reactive TCR set. MIRA supplied the reference SARS-CoV-2 TCR set, which was filtered for enrichment in COVID-19-positive ImmuneCODE repertoires so that public or cross-reactive TCRs were removed. Using the MIRA antigens, annotated TCRs were further analysed by specific ORF or by position within an ORF. Breadth was defined as the number of annotated unique rearrangements divided by the total number of unique productive rearrangements, and depth was defined as the summed frequency of the annotated unique rearrangements. Two-sided Wilcoxon rank-sum tests were applied when comparing TCR breadth between groups. TCRdb's version of the immuneACCESS table is confined to in-frame rearrangements and falls short of the full clone set. An unresolved V gene accounts for under half of the shortfall where checked; the remainder is of unknown origin. The V and J calls and the clone size are those of that table, but D and trimming were determined from the DNA. Present in this sample are some 640,000 clones, approximately 88% of which were seen just once. Over 1.3% of the sample lies in the top ten.

This clone was seen just once. Its target antigen remains unknown. No base-level quality is on record; no much larger clone is a single base apart. Taken with the paper, the label for treatment or condition translates to: some 19 received Ad26.COV2.S at low or high dose, single or two shots; a few received placebo; per-sample allocation not given. For vaccine and placebo recipients, repertoires were sequenced using samples collected on day 63 after the first injection. Cohort 1b enrolled roughly 25 adults aged 18-55 years at a single site in Boston, USA, between 29 July and 7 August 2020. As a vaccine, Ad26.COV2.S was a replication-incompetent adenovirus type 26 vector that expressed a prefusion-stabilized SARS-CoV-2 spike protein derived from the original Wuhan strain. The paper as a whole reports these results and caveats: The study lacked the statistical power to compare responses across vaccine doses or regimens. Substantial breadth of spike-specific CD8+ and CD4+ T cell responses was reported after vaccination. It was noted by the authors that total T cell responses may have been underestimated by the TCR breadth and depth analyses. Comparable non-spike TCR breadth was observed between vaccine and placebo recipients, consistent with only spike being contained in the vaccine. Spike-specific TCR breadth was higher in Ad26.COV2.S recipients than in placebo recipients (P = 0.0014).

The junction shows trimming of 1 base on V and 4 bases on J, plus 8 bases between the germline ends. CDR1 GTSNPN and CDR2 SVGIG were looked up in the germline V gene (reference sequence). The CDR3 numbers 14 residues from cysteine through phenylalanine. CDR3 DNA is the only sequence kept; it has 42 bases, read in frame from the first base. Here the sequenced sample was peripheral blood, taken in a trial of Ad26.COV2.S vaccine versus placebo. The sequence was obtained from a person between 18 and 65 years old who received the Ad26.COV2.S COVID-19 vaccine or a placebo. The sequence is built from TRBV30 and TRBJ2-6; no D segment can be confidently identified. The DNA sequence reads TGTGCCTGGAGTGACCGGCCCGGGGCCAACGTCCTGACTTTC. Translated, this gives CAWSDRPGANVLTF.